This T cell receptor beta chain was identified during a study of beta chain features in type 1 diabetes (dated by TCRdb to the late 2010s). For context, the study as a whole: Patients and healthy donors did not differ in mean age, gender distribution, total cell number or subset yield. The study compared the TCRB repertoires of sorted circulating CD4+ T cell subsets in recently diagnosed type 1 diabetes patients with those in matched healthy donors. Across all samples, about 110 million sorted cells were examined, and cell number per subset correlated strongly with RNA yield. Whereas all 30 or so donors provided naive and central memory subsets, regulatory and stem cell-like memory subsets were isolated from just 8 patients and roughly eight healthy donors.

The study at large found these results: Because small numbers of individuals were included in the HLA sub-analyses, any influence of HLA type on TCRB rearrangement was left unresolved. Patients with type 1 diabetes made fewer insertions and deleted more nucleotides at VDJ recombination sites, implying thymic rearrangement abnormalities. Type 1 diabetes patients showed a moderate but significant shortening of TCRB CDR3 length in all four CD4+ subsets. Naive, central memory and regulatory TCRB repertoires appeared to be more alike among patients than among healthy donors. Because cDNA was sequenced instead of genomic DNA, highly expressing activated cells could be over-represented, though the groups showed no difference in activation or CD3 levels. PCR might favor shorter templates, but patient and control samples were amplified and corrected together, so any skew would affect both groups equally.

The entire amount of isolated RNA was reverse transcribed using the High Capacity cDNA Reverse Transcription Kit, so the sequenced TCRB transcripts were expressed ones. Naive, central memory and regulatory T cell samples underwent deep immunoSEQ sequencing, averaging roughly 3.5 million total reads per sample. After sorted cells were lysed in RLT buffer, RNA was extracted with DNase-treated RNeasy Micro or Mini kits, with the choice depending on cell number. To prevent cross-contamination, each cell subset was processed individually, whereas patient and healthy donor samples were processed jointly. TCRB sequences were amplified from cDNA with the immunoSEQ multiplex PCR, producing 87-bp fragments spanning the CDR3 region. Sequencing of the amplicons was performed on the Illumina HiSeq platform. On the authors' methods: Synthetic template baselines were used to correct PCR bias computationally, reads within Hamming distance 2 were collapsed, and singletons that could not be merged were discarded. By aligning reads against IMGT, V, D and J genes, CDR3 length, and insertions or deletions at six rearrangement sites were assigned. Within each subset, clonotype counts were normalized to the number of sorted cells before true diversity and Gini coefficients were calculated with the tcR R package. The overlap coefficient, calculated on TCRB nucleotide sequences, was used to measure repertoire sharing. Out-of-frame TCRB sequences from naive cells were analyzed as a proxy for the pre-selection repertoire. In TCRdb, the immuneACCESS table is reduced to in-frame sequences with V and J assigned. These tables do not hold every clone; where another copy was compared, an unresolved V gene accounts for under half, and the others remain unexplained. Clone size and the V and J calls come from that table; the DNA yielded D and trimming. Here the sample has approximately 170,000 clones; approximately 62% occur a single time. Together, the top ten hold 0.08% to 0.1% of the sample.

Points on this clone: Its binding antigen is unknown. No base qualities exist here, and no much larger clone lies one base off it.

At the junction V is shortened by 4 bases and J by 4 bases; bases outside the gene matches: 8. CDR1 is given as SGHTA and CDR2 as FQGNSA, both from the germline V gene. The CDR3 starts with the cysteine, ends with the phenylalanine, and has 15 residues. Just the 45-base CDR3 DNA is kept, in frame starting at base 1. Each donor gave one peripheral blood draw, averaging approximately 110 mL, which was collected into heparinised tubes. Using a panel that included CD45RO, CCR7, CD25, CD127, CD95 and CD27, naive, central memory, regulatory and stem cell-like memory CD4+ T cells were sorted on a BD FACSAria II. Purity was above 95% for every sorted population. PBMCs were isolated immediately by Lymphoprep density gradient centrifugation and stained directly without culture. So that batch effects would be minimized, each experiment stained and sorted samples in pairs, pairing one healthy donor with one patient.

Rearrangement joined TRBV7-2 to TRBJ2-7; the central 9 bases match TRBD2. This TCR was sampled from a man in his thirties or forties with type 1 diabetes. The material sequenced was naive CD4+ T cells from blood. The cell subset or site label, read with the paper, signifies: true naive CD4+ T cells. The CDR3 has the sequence CASSSIAGEVYEQYF. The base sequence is TGTGCCAGCAGCTCCATAGCGGGGGAGGTGTACGAGCAGTACTTC.